This paragraph covers one T cell receptor (beta chain) sequence. What it binds is not known. Every subset had its genomic DNA shared out evenly among several immunoSEQ plates. Using roughly 200 ng DNA, approximately 30,000 T cell genomes, the sorted-subset replicate PCRs were run. Only in-frame clones appear in the TCRdb table, and some are missing; sequencing was by immunoSEQ multiplex PCR. In the table there are 2 million or so clones, about 94% of which are singletons. The CDR3 contains 13 residues. Per germline, CDR1 SQVTM and CDR2 ANQGSEA. V lost 6 bases to trimming and J lost 4 bases, with 15 bases between them. The sample originates from a study of shared clonotypes between healthy human individuals. At the level of the study: CD8 memory received one plate per donor, CD8 naive two, CD4 memory three and CD4 naive three.

Findings and limits, study-wide: On the whole, naive subsets had larger estimated richness than memory subsets had.

CD45RO-negative cells were positively selected for CCR7, leaving out terminally differentiated effector memory CD45RA+ cells. This sequence was found in a man between 18 and 35 years old in good health. Sequencing was done on a sample of naive CD8+ T cells sorted from blood. This chain connects TRBV29-1 to TRBJ1-1; D not resolved. CDR3 residues: CSVHEAAATEAFF. The CDR3 nucleotides read TGCAGCGTGCACGAAGCGGCAGCCACTGAAGCTTTCTTT.